Listed below are T cell receptor beta chains from one sample, sequenced in a study of cytomegalovirus exposure and HLA in healthy donors. Sequencing was performed with immunoSEQ multiplex PCR; in TCRdb, only in-frame clones are kept and a portion is missing. The data show fewer than 250,000 clones, over 70% seen once. Sequenced input: PBMCs. The receptors were gathered from a woman aged 25 to 39 in good health and CMV-seropositive. Both conserved end residues are part of each CDR3. The D gene is left open where the match is weak. Not every row has a clone size; where given, it reads once, few, many or a size class.

>TRBJ2-5|TRBV10-3|TRBD1|.
TGTGCCATCAGTGGGGGGGACAGGGGACGAGAGACCCAGTACTTC
CAISGGDRGRETQYF
>TRBJ1-5|TRBV15|TRBD1|.
TGTGCCACCTCCGGGACAGGGGATCAGCCCCAGCATTTT
CATSGTGDQPQHF
>TRBJ2-1|TRBV27|.|few
TGTGCCAGCAGTTTCGTGGGGAGCTCCTACAATGAGCAGTTCTTC
CASSFVGSSYNEQFF
>TRBJ2-7|TRBV6-1|.|.
TGTGCCAGCAGTGAAGTAAAGGGGCGCAATAGATACGAGCAGTACTTC
CASSEVKGRNRYEQYF
>TRBJ2-1|TRBV28|TRBD2|.
TGTGCCAGCAGTTCCAGACTAGCTGCCTACAATGAGCAGTTCTTC
CASSSRLAAYNEQFF
>TRBJ1-4|TRBV28|.|few
TGTGCCAGCAGTTTAGGAGGGGGGGGCGAAAAACTGTTTTTT
CASSLGGGGEKLFF
>TRBJ2-7|TRBV23-1|.|.
TGCGCCAGCAGTCAATCTGGACTGAACTACGAGCAGTACTTC
CASSQSGLNYEQYF
>TRBJ1-1|TRBV4-1|TRBD1|.
TGCGCCAGCAGCCCGCTAGGGGGCGGGGATTCCCTGAACACTGAAGCTTTCTTT
CASSPLGGGDSLNTEAFF
>TRBJ2-7|TRBV27|TRBD2|.
TGTGCCAGCAGTTTTGGGGCGGGAGGCAACGAGCAGTACTTC
CASSFGAGGNEQYF
>TRBJ2-1|TRBV6-4|TRBD2|.
TGTGCCAGCAGGGCGGGACTAGAACACAATGAGCAGTTCTTC
CASRAGLEHNEQFF
>TRBJ2-7|TRBV5-6|TRBD2|once
TGTGCCAGCAGCCAACTAGCGTACGAGCAGTACTTC
CASSQLAYEQYF
>TRBJ1-3|TRBV14|.|.
TGTGCCAGCAGCGCCAGGGTCCTCTTCTCTGGAAACACCATATATTTT
CASSARVLFSGNTIYF
>TRBJ2-4|TRBV27|TRBD2|.
TGTGCCAGCAGGCCTCTAGCGGGAGCCAAAAACATTCAGTACTTC
CASRPLAGAKNIQYF
>TRBJ2-5|TRBV5-1|.|.
TGCGCCAGCAGCTTGGGTAAAGAGACCCAGTACTTC
CASSLGKETQYF
>TRBJ2-5|TRBV25-1|TRBD1|.
TGTGCCAGCATCGGACAGGGAAGACAGACCCAGTACTTC
CASIGQGRQTQYF
>TRBJ1-3|TRBV4-2|.|.
TGTGCCAGCAGCCAGAGCAATAGAGACAGGATCTCTGGAAACACCATATATTTT
CASSQSNRDRISGNTIYF
>TRBJ2-1|TRBV28|.|.
TGTGCCAGCAGCCCCCAAGGGGATGAGCAGTTCTTC
CASSPQGDEQFF
>TRBJ1-5|TRBV11-2|.|.
TGTGCCAGCAGCTTGGGAGATTATAGCAATCAGCCCCAGCATTTT
CASSLGDYSNQPQHF
>TRBJ2-7|TRBV7-6|TRBD1|.
TGTGCCAGCAGCTTAGGGAACAGGGGATACGAGCAGTACTTC
CASSLGNRGYEQYF
>TRBJ2-7|TRBV10-3|TRBD2|.
TGTGCCATCAGTGAGTCAGAAGGACTAGCGGGAGCCTACGAGCAGTACTTC
CAISESEGLAGAYEQYF
>TRBJ2-7|TRBV5-4|TRBD1|.
TGTGCCAGCAGCGGGACAGGGATCATCGAGCAGTACTTC
CASSGTGIIEQYF
>TRBJ1-1|TRBV19|.|few
TGTGCCAGTACCCTCTCGGGGATCAACACTGAAGCTTTCTTT
CASTLSGINTEAFF
>TRBJ2-7|TRBV28|TRBD1|.
TGTGCCAGCAGTCCACGGACAGGGATTTTCTACGAGCAGTACTTC
CASSPRTGIFYEQYF
>TRBJ2-7|TRBV4-1|TRBD2|once
TGCGCCAGCAGACTAGCGGACTCCTACGAGCAGTACTTC
CASRLADSYEQYF
>TRBJ2-2|TRBV6-6|TRBD2|.
TGTGCCAGCAGTTACTCGCGGGGGGCAGGCACCGGGGAGCTGTTTTTT
CASSYSRGAGTGELFF
>TRBJ2-2|TRBV4-2|.|.
TGTGCCAGCAGCCAAGACCCCGAGGGGGACACCGGGGAGCTGTTTTTT
CASSQDPEGDTGELFF
>TRBJ1-5|TRBV6-5|.|.
TGTGCCAGCAGTTACGGGGGGGCCAATCAGCCCCAGCATTTT
CASSYGGANQPQHF
>TRBJ2-3|TRBV28|.|.
TGTGCCAGCAGTAGTGGGGGCGGGAGTACAGATACGCAGTATTTT
CASSSGGGSTDTQYF
>TRBJ2-1|TRBV27|TRBD2|.
TGTGCCAGCAAGGCGGGAGCGTACAATGAGCAGTTCTTC
CASKAGAYNEQFF
>TRBJ2-1|TRBV5-1|.|.
TGCGCCAGCAGCTTGGTGCTAGGCACGGACAATGAGCAGTTCTTC
CASSLVLGTDNEQFF
>TRBJ2-7|TRBV27|TRBD2|.
TGTGCCAGCAGTCCCCCACCACTAGCGGGAGGGCCTGACGAGCAGTACTTC
CASSPPPLAGGPDEQYF
>TRBJ2-5|TRBV7-8|TRBD2|.
TGTGCCAGCAGCCACCGGACTAGCAATCGGGAGACCCAGTACTTC
CASSHRTSNRETQYF
>TRBJ1-6|TRBV11-2|.|.
TGTGCCAGCAGCTTTGGGGGCTACAGGGAGGGTTTTTATAATTCACCCCTCCACTTT
CASSFGGYREGFYNSPLHF
>TRBJ2-1|TRBV7-9|TRBD2|few
TGTGCCAGCAGCCGACTAGCGGGGTCCTACAATGAGCAGTTCTTC
CASSRLAGSYNEQFF
>TRBJ1-1|TRBV4-2|.|.
TGTGCCAGCACCCCGGGGGGATCGACTGAAGCTTTCTTT
CASTPGGSTEAFF
>TRBJ2-1|TRBV27|.|.
TGTGCCAGCGGTACAGGGATAAACTACAATGAGCAGTTCTTC
CASGTGINYNEQFF
>TRBJ1-5|TRBV5-1|.|once
TGCGCCAGCAGCCGCGATCCGGGTGCCAATCAGCCCCAGCATTTT
CASSRDPGANQPQHF
>TRBJ1-5|TRBV6-6|.|few
TGTGCCAGCACAGGAGGTCCTAGCAATCAGCCCCAGCATTTT
CASTGGPSNQPQHF
>TRBJ2-3|TRBV5-1|.|few
TGCGCCAGCAGCTTGGACAGGCCCCAGGATACGCAGTATTTT
CASSLDRPQDTQYF
>TRBJ2-7|TRBV5-1|.|.
TGCGCCTCCAGGGGGGAGGAGAGGGAGCAGTACTTC
CASRGEEREQYF
>TRBJ1-5|TRBV2|.|.
TGTGCCAGCAGTGAAAGGGGGTTTAATCAGCCCCAGCATTTT
CASSERGFNQPQHF
>TRBJ2-3|TRBV29-1|.|.
TGCAGCGCCGAGCCAGGGAGCACAGATACGCAGTATTTT
CSAEPGSTDTQYF
>TRBJ2-5|TRBV7-9|.|.
TGTGCCAGCAGCTTAGTTTCGGTCCAAGAGACCCAGTACTTC
CASSLVSVQETQYF
>TRBJ2-7|TRBV4-2|.|few
TGTGCCAGCAGCCAAGGGACGTACGGGGACGAGCAGTACTTC
CASSQGTYGDEQYF
>TRBJ2-5|TRBV25-1|TRBD2|.
TGTGCCAGCAGTGCGGTCGGACTAGCGAAAGAGACCCAGTACTTC
CASSAVGLAKETQYF
>TRBJ2-5|TRBV12-5|.|.
TGTGCTAGTGCCCTGGGAGGTATCGAGACCCAGTACTTC
CASALGGIETQYF
>TRBJ1-2|TRBV28|TRBD1|.
TGTGCCAGCAGTCAACTTCCAATTAGCGACAGGGGCGGCTACACCTTC
CASSQLPISDRGGYTF
>TRBJ2-1|TRBV4-2|TRBD2|.
TGTGCCAGCAGCCAAGTTGGACTAGGTACGAACAATGAGCAGTTCTTC
CASSQVGLGTNNEQFF
>TRBJ2-5|TRBV5-6|.|.
TGTGCCAGCAGCTTGGCCCGCGGCCTAGCGCAAGAGACCCAGTACTTC
CASSLARGLAQETQYF
>TRBJ1-3|TRBV10-3|.|.
TGTGCCATCAGTGAGTCGGGGGCCCCTGGAAACACCATATATTTT
CAISESGAPGNTIYF
>TRBJ2-4|TRBV11-1|.|.
TGTGCCAGCAGCTTACTCCGGGCCAAAAACATTCAGTACTTC
CASSLLRAKNIQYF
>TRBJ2-1|TRBV6-5|.|.
TGTGCCAGCAGTTACTCGATCCAGCGCGTGTACAATGAGCAGTTCTTC
CASSYSIQRVYNEQFF
>TRBJ2-5|TRBV19|.|.
TGTGCCAGTAGTATAGACCCAGGGGACGGACAAGAGACCCAGTACTTC
CASSIDPGDGQETQYF
>TRBJ2-1|TRBV6-1|TRBD1|.
TGTGCCAGCAGTGAGTTCCAGGGGGCGAATGAGCAGTTCTTC
CASSEFQGANEQFF
>TRBJ2-7|TRBV7-9|.|.
TGTGCCAGCAGCGATCGAAGGACAGCCTACGAGCAGTACTTC
CASSDRRTAYEQYF
>TRBJ1-2|TRBV4-2|TRBD1|once
TGTGCCAGCAGCACGAGCACAGGGGGCTTTGGGGATGGCTACACCTTC
CASSTSTGGFGDGYTF
>TRBJ1-1|TRBV5-4|.|.
TGTGCCAGCAGCCCCATTACGGACAGCCCTATATTAAACACTGAAGCTTTCTTT
CASSPITDSPILNTEAFF
>TRBJ1-1|TRBV6-5|.|.
TGTGCCAGTCAGGGACGAGGGGCCGGGAGCACTGAAGCTTTCTTT
CASQGRGAGSTEAFF